The following is a TCR beta chain sequence with its context. The CDR3 runs 15 residues. Germline V gene data show CDR1 as MNHNS and CDR2 as SASEGT. Trimming removed 5 bases from V and 5 bases from J; junction bases left unmatched: 10. Time point of the sample: after dendritic cell vaccination, including at tumor progression/relapse. Patients had residual fresh-frozen tumor tissue and more than two years of survival data. The source of the sample is a study of glioma-infiltrating T cells after dendritic cell vaccination. Study-level background: Treatment, given 2003 to 2012, was autologous tumor lysate-pulsed dendritic cell vaccination. Dendritic cells derived from monocytes and pulsed with autologous tumor lysate formed the vaccine.

Primers: 60 V beta forward and 13 J beta reverse. The data were produced by immunoSEQ multiplex PCR, yet TCRdb's version contains in-frame clones alone and is incomplete. This sample has about 94,000 clones, with roughly 80% found just once. The gene calls are TRBV6-1 and TRBJ2-5; 8 bases map to TRBD1. The TCR comes from a human donor with glioblastoma. The sample consisted of blood, taken after dendritic cell vaccination. CDR3 in DNA: TGTGCCAGCAGTATCGGGACAGGTAGGGTGGAGACCCAGTACTTC. It encodes CASSIGTGRVETQYF.